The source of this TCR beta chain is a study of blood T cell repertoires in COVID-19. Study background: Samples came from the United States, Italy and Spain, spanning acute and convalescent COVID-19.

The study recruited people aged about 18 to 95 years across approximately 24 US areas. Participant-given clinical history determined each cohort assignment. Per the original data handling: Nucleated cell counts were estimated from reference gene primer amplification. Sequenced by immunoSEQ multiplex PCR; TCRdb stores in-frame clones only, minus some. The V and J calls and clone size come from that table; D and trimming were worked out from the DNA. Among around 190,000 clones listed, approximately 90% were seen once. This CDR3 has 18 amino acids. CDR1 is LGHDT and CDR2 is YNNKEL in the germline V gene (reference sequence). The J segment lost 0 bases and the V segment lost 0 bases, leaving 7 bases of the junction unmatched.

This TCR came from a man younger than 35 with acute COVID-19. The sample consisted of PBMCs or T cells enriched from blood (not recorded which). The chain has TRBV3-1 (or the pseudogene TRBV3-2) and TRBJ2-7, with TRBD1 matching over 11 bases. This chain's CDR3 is CASSQDFPGQGVSYEQYF. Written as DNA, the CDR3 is TGTGCCAGCAGCCAAGATTTCCCGGGACAGGGGGTCTCCTACGAGCAGTACTTC.